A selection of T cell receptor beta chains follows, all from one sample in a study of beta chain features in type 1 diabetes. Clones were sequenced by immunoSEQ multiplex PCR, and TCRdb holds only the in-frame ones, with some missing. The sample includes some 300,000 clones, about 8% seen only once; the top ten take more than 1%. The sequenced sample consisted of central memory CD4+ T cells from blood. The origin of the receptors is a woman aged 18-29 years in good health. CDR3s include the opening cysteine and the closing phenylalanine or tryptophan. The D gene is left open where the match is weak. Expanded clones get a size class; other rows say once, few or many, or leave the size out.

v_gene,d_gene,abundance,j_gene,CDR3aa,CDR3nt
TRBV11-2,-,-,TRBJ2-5,CASSLEGLASQETQYF,TGTGCCAGCAGCTTAGAGGGCTTGGCCAGTCAAGAGACCCAGTACTTC
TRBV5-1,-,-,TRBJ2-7,CASSLGAGIYEQYF,TGCGCCAGCAGCTTGGGAGCGGGTATATACGAGCAGTACTTC
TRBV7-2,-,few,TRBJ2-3,CASSRVSSTDTQYF,TGTGCCAGCTCCAGGGTCTCTAGCACAGATACGCAGTATTTT
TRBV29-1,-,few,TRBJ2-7,CSVRDNSYEQYF,TGCAGCGTTAGGGACAACTCCTACGAGCAGTACTTC
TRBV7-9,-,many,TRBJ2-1,CASSLVNGDEQFF,TGTGCCAGCAGCTTAGTTAACGGGGATGAGCAGTTCTTC
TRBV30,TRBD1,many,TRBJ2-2,CAWSLGQGGVGELFF,TGTGCCTGGAGTCTAGGACAGGGGGGAGTCGGGGAGCTGTTTTTT
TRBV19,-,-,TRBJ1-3,CASSQTGTAGNTIYF,TGTGCCAGTTCGCAAACAGGAACGGCTGGAAACACCATATATTTT
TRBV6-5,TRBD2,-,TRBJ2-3,CASNTLAGSTYTQYF,TGTGCCAGCAATACACTAGCGGGAAGCACATATACGCAGTATTTT
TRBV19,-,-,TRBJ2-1,CASSQGGRLYNEQFF,TGTGCCAGTTCTCAAGGGGGTCGCCTCTACAATGAGCAGTTCTTC
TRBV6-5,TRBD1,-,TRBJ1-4,CASSYGTGSEKLFF,TGTGCCAGCAGTTATGGGACAGGGAGTGAAAAACTGTTTTTT